The 15 T cell receptor beta chains reported below all come from one sample, sequenced in a study of T cells in Graves' hyperthyroidism and ophthalmopathy. Amplification of TCR beta CDR3 regions was performed using RNA transcripts as template. HTBI primers were used for first-round RT-PCR of the TCR CDR3. TCRdb redid the calling of the multiplex PCR reads with MiXCR, one entry per CDR3 protein. The repertoire holds about 640,000 distinct CDR3 sequences, roughly 46% seen once, with roughly 7.2% in the top ten. Sequencing input: peripheral blood or thyroid tissue (not recorded which). All receptors derive from an adult man with Graves' disease, either hyperthyroidism or ophthalmopathy (not recorded which).

This clonotype was counted many times. J is TRBJ1-6 and V is TRBV15; the D gene is possibly TRBD1 (6 bases). The germline V and J ends were trimmed by 5 bases and 10 bases, with 21 bases remaining between them. This CDR3 has 16 residues. Germline V gives CDR1 LNHNV, CDR2 YYDKDF (reference sequence). Here the CDR3 DNA reads TGTGCCACCAGCGCAAGCAGGGGTCCCGGGAAATCACCCCTCCACTTT. Its translation: CATSASRGPGKSPLHF. Full variable domain (remainder filled in from reference TRBV15 and TRBJ1-6): DAMVIQNPRYQVTQFGKPVTLSCSQTLNHNVMYWYQQKSSQAPKLLFHYYDKDFNNEADTPDNFQSRRPNTSFCFLDIRSPGLGDTAMYLCATSASRGPGKSPLHFGNGTRLTVT.

The chain is built from TRBV12-3 or TRBV12-4 and TRBJ1-2; 8 nucleotides agree with TRBD1. The V and J ends lost 6 bases and 6 bases, in that order; junction bases with no gene match: 6. The CDR3 spans 13 residues. The CDR3 DNA reads as TGTGCCAGCAGAGGGACAGGTTTTCATGGCTACACCTTC. Translating it yields CASRGTGFHGYTF.

This clonotype was counted a few times. The chain carries TRBV6-5 and TRBJ2-2; 8 bases align to TRBD1. Looked up from germline, CDR1 is MNHEY and CDR2 is SVGAGI. V lost 6 bases to trimming and J lost 3 bases; unmatched junction nucleotides: 9. The CDR3 runs to 16 residues. The CDR3 DNA reads TGTGCCAGCAGCACTGGACAGGGAAGGCACACCGGGGAGCTGTTTTTT. Translating it yields CASSTGQGRHTGELFF.

Only a few counts were recorded for this clonotype. The V call is TRBV7-9, the J call TRBJ1-6; D gene uncertain. The CDR3 runs to 14 residues. The germline V gene has CDR1 SEHNR and CDR2 FQNEAQ (reference sequence). Trimming left V 11 bases short and J 0 bases short, with 11 bases between. DNA for the CDR3: TGTGCCTGGAAGGGCGGCTCCTATAATTCACCCCTCCACTTT. Its protein is CAWKGGSYNSPLHF. Drawing the rest from reference TRBV7-9 and TRBJ1-6, the complete variable domain is DTGVSQNPRHKITKRGQNVTFRCDPISEHNRLYWYRQTLGQGPEFLTYFQNEAQLEKSRLLSDRFSAERPKGSFSTLEIQRTEQGDSAMYLCAWKGGSYNSPLHFGNGTRLTVT.

This clonotype appeared many times. The chain is built from TRBV15 and TRBJ2-2; no definite D call. The CDR3 loop spans 13 amino acids. Looked up from germline, CDR1 is LNHNV and CDR2 is YYDKDF (reference sequence). Trimming shortened V by 1 base and J by 7 bases, and 7 bases separated the two germline ends. Here the CDR3 DNA reads TGTGCCACCAGCAGAGGACCGGACGGGGAGCTGTTTTTT. Encoded protein: CATSRGPDGELFF.

The chain couples TRBV7-9 to TRBJ1-4; 7 positions agree with TRBD1. Per germline, CDR1 SEHNR and CDR2 FQNEAQ (reference sequence). V shed 2 bases and J 6 bases; nucleotides not matched to a gene: 6. CDR3 length: 15 amino acids. CDR3 amino acids: CASSLKGQGDEKLFF. CDR3 DNA sequence: TGTGCCAGCAGCTTAAAGGGGCAGGGGGATGAAAAACTGTTTTTT.

A few counts support this clonotype. The chain is built from TRBV7-9 and TRBJ1-1; D call uncertain. Germline-derived CDR1 and CDR2 are SEHNR and FQNEAQ (reference sequence). CDR3 length: 15 amino acids. V lost 0 bases and J 1 base, leaving 9 bases between the germline ends. Written as DNA, the CDR3 is TGTGCCAGCAGCTTAGCGGTAGAACAGAACACTGAAGCTTTCTTT. Translating it yields CASSLAVEQNTEAFF.

The V gene is TRBV12-3 or TRBV12-4, the J gene TRBJ2-7, with D hard to call. Trimming removed 5 bases from V and 5 bases from J, with 7 bases in between. This CDR3 is 11 amino acids long. DNA of the CDR3: TGTGCCAGCAGTATAGTCCACGAGCAGTACTTC. Protein: CASSIVHEQYF.

The rearrangement uses TRBV3-1 and TRBJ2-5; tentatively, D is TRBD1 (5 bases). The CDR3 has 13 amino acids. Germline V gene sequence: CDR1 LGHDT, CDR2 YNNKEL (reference sequence). V was clipped by 1 base and J by 5 bases, with 8 bases between them. CDR3 DNA sequence: TGTGCCAGCAGCCAAGCATCAGGGGAGACCCAGTACTTC. Amino acids: CASSQASGETQYF.

This clonotype appeared a single time. CDR3 bases: TGTGCCACCGTGCCCCTACGACTAGCGGAAGAGACCCAGTACTTC. Its protein product is CATVPLRLAEETQYF. V usage is TRBV7-9 and J usage is TRBJ2-5; 9 nucleotides match TRBD2. V trimming: 10 bases; J trimming: 3 bases; junction bases outside the gene matches: 12. The CDR3 runs 15 residues. Germline lookup yields CDR1 SEHNR and CDR2 FQNEAQ (reference sequence).

V is TRBV7-3 and J is TRBJ2-5; 9 positions match TRBD2. Germline V gene lookup returns CDR1 SGHTA and CDR2 FQGTGA. There are 15 residues in the CDR3. J lost 5 bases, V lost 4 bases, and 8 bases had no gene match. CDR3 sequence reads: CASSSNAGGRETQYF. The CDR3 DNA reads TGTGCCAGCAGCTCTAACGCGGGGGGGCGTGAGACCCAGTACTTC.

The sample holds many counts of this clonotype. The chain is built from TRBV2 and TRBJ1-5; possible D gene TRBD1, 5 bases. V dropped 2 bases and J dropped 3 bases, with 8 bases sitting between them. Germline values: CDR1 SNHLY, CDR2 FYNNEI. This CDR3 contains 14 residues. The CDR3 nucleotides are TGTGCCAGCAGTGAACAGACAGTCAATCAGCCCCAGCATTTT. The encoded protein is CASSEQTVNQPQHF.

CDR3 amino acids: CASSLEQRDTQYF. In DNA form, the CDR3 reads TGTGCCAGCAGCTTAGAGCAGAGAGATACGCAGTATTTT. The V gene is TRBV7-3, the J gene TRBJ2-3; D gene unclear. This CDR3 comprises 13 residues. Germline values: CDR1 SGHTA, CDR2 FQGTGA. V lost 2 bases and J 5 bases, leaving 8 bases between the germline ends.

This chain joins TRBV12-5 and TRBJ1-5, with no clear D. The V and J ends lost 7 bases and 1 base respectively, with 8 bases between them. The V gene's germline CDR1 is LGHNT and CDR2 FRNRAP. The CDR3 loop spans 13 amino acids. The DNA for the CDR3 is TGTGCTAGTGCCCAAAAGAGCAATCAGCCCCAGCATTTT. Encoded protein: CASAQKSNQPQHF.

The sample holds a few counts of this clonotype. The rearrangement links TRBV9 to TRBJ2-7, with TRBD2 matching over 7 bases. The V and J ends lost 0 bases and 2 bases, in that order; junction bases with no gene match: 5. Germline assignment: CDR1 SGDLS and CDR2 YYNGEE. This CDR3 contains 15 residues. The CDR3 bases are TGTGCCAGCAGCGTAGGTCTTGGACTAGCCTACGAGCAGTACTTC. Protein product: CASSVGLGLAYEQYF. The variable domain in full, completed from reference TRBV9 and TRBJ2-7, reads DSGVTQTPKHLITATGQRVTLRCSPRSGDLSVYWYQQSLDQGLQFLIQYYNGEERAKGNILERFSAQQFPDLHSELNLSSLELGDSALYFCASSVGLGLAYEQYFGPGTRLTVT.